This TCR beta chain comes out of a study of blood T cell repertoires in COVID-19 (TCRdb year 2020). About the full investigation: The collaborator samples originated in the United States, Italy and Spain and spanned the acute and convalescent phases of COVID-19. Deeply sampled blood TCRbeta repertoires from subjects exposed to, actively infected with, or recovered from COVID-19 were included in the dataset. Where HLA class I and class II types were available, the types were taken from metadata supplied by the sample provider, not from assay-based typing. The samples were drawn from the first 160 participants of the ongoing ImmuneRACE study and from 1,200 or so subjects provided by 6 global collaborators. The repertoires were made available in a free public database intended to serve as a resource for research on the immune response to SARS-CoV-2. A de-identified subject ID, COVID-19 status, age in years and sex were almost always included in the sample metadata. The material from the prospective study consisted of cDNA or gDNA derived from T cells, B-cell-depleted T cells, or PBMCs.

Collaborating institutions collected whole blood in K2EDTA tubes following their own protocols. For TCRbeta analysis, collaborator samples were shipped as frozen whole blood, as isolated PBMCs, or as DNA extracted from either sample type. What the research found in general, with its limitations: Clinical and demographic metadata were provided uncurated, with the amount varying by source and participant.

The germline V gene (reference sequence) supplies CDR1 LGHDT and CDR2 YNNKEL. Ends trimmed: V by 0 bases, J by 5 bases; bases unmatched to a gene: 7. Counted from cysteine to phenylalanine, this CDR3 has 15 amino acids. Only the CDR3 region is kept as DNA, spanning 45 bases read in frame from base 1. A word on this clone: Its antigen specificity is not known. No clone much larger than this one lies a single base away; base qualities are absent.

The immunoSEQ Assay, a bias-controlled multiplex PCR, was used to amplify TCRbeta CDR3 regions from genomic DNA. The authors' pipeline ran thus. Within the assay, amplification of reference gene primers was used to estimate how many nucleated cells each sample contained. To quantify the absolute abundance of each unique TCRbeta CDR3 rearrangement, sequence reads were collapsed and filtered. For each sample, productive Simpson clonality was calculated by taking the square root of Simpson's diversity index across productive rearrangements. Entries here come from immuneACCESS through TCRdb and include only in-frame sequences with V and J called. Some clones fail to appear in such tables; in the studies checked, an unresolved V gene covers under half of the shortfall, and the cause of the remainder is unknown. The V and J calls and clone size were taken over from that table, and D and trimming were inferred from the DNA. This sample gives under 100,000 clones in total; just under 85% of them show up just once. The ten largest clones add up to around 3.7% of the sample.

Here the chain combines TRBV3-1 (or the pseudogene TRBV3-2) and TRBJ2-7; 7 bases in between match TRBD1. This TCR derives from a man aged 45-65 years with acute or convalescent COVID-19. Material for sequencing was peripheral blood. The nucleotides are TGTGCCAGCAGCCAAGATAAGGGGGCCCACCACGAGCAGTACTTC. It translates to CASSQDKGAHHEQYF.